What follows are 30 T cell receptor beta chains derived from one specimen sequenced in a study of blood T cell repertoires in COVID-19. Sequenced by immunoSEQ multiplex PCR; TCRdb stores in-frame clones only, minus some. Of some 220,000 clones listed, approximately 83% are singletons. The sequencing sample was made of peripheral blood. The source is a human donor in a cohort sampled during active COVID-19.

This clone has just one count. This chain links TRBV4-1 with TRBJ2-5; 11 bases match TRBD2. This CDR3 spans 14 amino acids. The germline V gene encodes CDR1 MGHRA and CDR2 YSYEKL. Trimming took 4 bases from V and 4 from J; bases not matched to a gene: 2. Here the CDR3 reads CASSRGLAGETQYF. The CDR3 DNA reads as TGCGCCAGCAGCCGAGGACTAGCGGGAGAGACCCAGTACTTC.

This sequence joins TRBV29-1 and TRBJ2-1; D uncertain. Germline V gene sequence: CDR1 SQVTM, CDR2 ANQGSEA. V lost 5 bases, J lost 1 base, and 12 bases lay in between. The CDR3 sequence is 14 residues long. CDR3 DNA: TGCAGCGTTCGCATTTCGGGTTCCTACAATGAGCAGTTCTTC. Translating it yields CSVRISGSYNEQFF.

The gene calls are TRBV7-2 and TRBJ1-1; TRBD1 matches 7 bases. Trimming at V came to 5 bases and at J to 1 base, leaving 4 bases not matched to a gene. Germline V gives CDR1 SGHTA, CDR2 FQGNSA. CDR3 length equals 14 residues. Written as DNA, the CDR3 is TGTGCCAGCAGCGGACAGGTGTCGAACACTGAAGCTTTCTTT. Its protein product is CASSGQVSNTEAFF.

This clone was recorded only once. The chain employs TRBV6-2 or TRBV6-3 and TRBJ2-7; 7 nucleotides align to TRBD1. V shed 5 bases, J shed 1 base, and the junction held 2 bases outside the gene matches. Germline CDR1 MNHEY, CDR2 SVGEGT. This CDR3 is built from 13 residues. Here the CDR3 DNA reads TGTGCCAGCAGTAAGGGACAGTCCTACGAGCAGTACTTC. Its protein is CASSKGQSYEQYF.

V gene TRBV28 combines with J gene TRBJ2-7, with a possible D match to TRBD1 (6 bases). Deletions cut 5 bases from V and 4 bases from J, with 12 bases between. The CDR3 loop spans 13 amino acids. Germline V lookup: CDR1 MDHEN, CDR2 SYDVKM. The CDR3 coding sequence is TGTGCCAGCAGTCCCCCAGACAGGTACGAGCAGTACTTC. Its translation: CASSPPDRYEQYF.

The CDR3 region is CASSRTDTQYF. The DNA for the CDR3 is TGTGCCAGCAGTCGGACAGATACGCAGTATTTT. The V gene is TRBV6-5, the J gene TRBJ2-3, with D unclear. The germline V gene encodes CDR1 MNHEY and CDR2 SVGAGI. Trimming took off 5 bases at V and 3 bases at J, with 3 bases between the two ends. The CDR3 runs to 11 residues.

This chain joins TRBV28 and TRBJ2-2; D is possibly TRBD2 (5 bases). V shed 3 bases and J shed 0 bases, with 14 bases lying between them. CDR1 is MDHEN and CDR2 is SYDVKM in the germline V gene. The CDR3 sequence is 17 residues long. CDR3 DNA sequence: TGTGCCAGCAGTTTCTTACGGGAAGATCCGAACACCGGGGAGCTGTTTTTT. This encodes CASSFLREDPNTGELFF.

The gene calls are TRBV5-5 and TRBJ2-5; 12 bases fit TRBD2. V gave up 3 bases and J gave up 5 bases; unmatched junction bases: 8. From germline, CDR1 is SGHKS and CDR2 YYEKEE (reference sequence). CDR3 length equals 16 residues. CDR3 in amino acids: CASSSPSGGAMETQYF. In nucleotides, the CDR3 is TGTGCCAGCAGCTCACCTAGCGGGGGGGCGATGGAGACCCAGTACTTC.

J is TRBJ2-3 and V is TRBV11-3; D is possibly TRBD2 (6 bases). This CDR3 region has 13 residues. The V gene's germline CDR1 is SGHNT and CDR2 YENEEA. V lost 2 bases to trimming and J lost 4 bases, with 7 bases between them. In DNA, the CDR3 is TGTGCCAGCAGCTTAAGGAGGGCAGATACGCAGTATTTT. Translating it yields CASSLRRADTQYF.

This clone has just a few counts. The sample holds other DNA sequences that translate to the same CDR3. The chain combines TRBV11-2 with TRBJ1-2; D unresolved. CDR3 length equals 12 residues. With 4 bases removed from V and 3 bases from J, the gap between germline ends came to 6 bases. Germline CDR1 reads SGHAT; CDR2 reads FQNNGV. CDR3 protein: CASSSGYYGYTF. The CDR3 nucleotides are TGTGCCAGCAGCTCGGGGTACTATGGCTACACCTTC.

The rearrangement uses TRBV15 and TRBJ1-4; 7 bases match TRBD1. CDR3 size: 15 residues. Germline V gene data show CDR1 as LNHNV and CDR2 as YYDKDF (reference sequence). Trimming took 5 bases from V and 8 from J; bases not matched to a gene: 11. In DNA, the CDR3 is TGTGCCACCAGCTATCGACAGGGATTTAAGGAAAAACTGTTTTTT. Translating it yields CATSYRQGFKEKLFF.

This chain connects TRBV10-3 to TRBJ1-1; D ambiguous. Germline-derived CDR1 and CDR2 are ENHRY and SYGVKD. This CDR3 is built from 11 residues. With 3 bases removed from V and 7 bases from J, the gap between germline ends came to 6 bases. DNA for the CDR3: TGTGCCATCAGTGAAAGCGGTGAAGCTTTCTTT. This sequence encodes CAISESGEAFF.

A few counts support this clone. The chain joins TRBV5-4 to TRBJ2-3; possible D gene TRBD2, 6 bases. V lost 4 bases, J lost 0 bases, and 15 bases lay in between. Germline assignment: CDR1 SGHNT and CDR2 YYREEE (reference sequence). The CDR3 is made up of 16 amino acids. In DNA form, the CDR3 reads TGTGCCAGCAGCCGGTTCCGGGGGACTAGCACAGATACGCAGTATTTT. Its translation is CASSRFRGTSTDTQYF.

This clone was detected only a few times. The V gene is TRBV2, the J gene TRBJ2-7; D may be TRBD2 (5 bases). The V and J ends lost 7 bases and 0 bases respectively, with 16 bases between them. Germline V gene sequence: CDR1 SNHLY, CDR2 FYNNEI. This CDR3 spans 15 amino acids. The CDR3 coding sequence is TGTGCCAGCAACCCCTTAGGGAGCATCTCCTACGAGCAGTACTTC. The encoded protein is CASNPLGSISYEQYF.

The rearrangement joins TRBV19 to TRBJ1-5; maybe TRBD1 (6 bases). CDR3 length equals 16 residues. Germline-derived CDR1 and CDR2 are LNHDA and SQIVND (reference sequence). V shed 4 bases and J shed 0 bases, with 13 bases lying between them. CDR3 region: CASSTYTGNSNQPQHF. The DNA for the CDR3 is TGTGCCAGTAGTACCTACACAGGGAATAGCAATCAGCCCCAGCATTTT.

The chain uses TRBV10-1 and TRBJ2-7; maybe TRBD2 (6 bases). CDR3 size: 15 residues. V lost 6 bases and J 0 bases, leaving 15 bases between the germline ends. CDR1 is WNHNN, CDR2 SYGVQD, per germline (reference sequence). The CDR3 DNA reads as TGCGCCAGCAGCCCCGTTAGCGGTAGCTCCTACGAGCAGTACTTC. Translation: CASSPVSGSSYEQYF.

This clone was recorded a few times. V and J are TRBV18 and TRBJ2-7; the match to TRBD1 covers 7 bases. The V gene's germline CDR1 is KGHSH and CDR2 LQKENI. This CDR3 is built from 13 residues. J was trimmed by 6 bases and V by 3 bases; bases with no gene match: 5. This chain's CDR3 is CASSPAGGTEQYF. CDR3 nucleotides: TGTGCCAGCTCACCTGCAGGGGGAACCGAGCAGTACTTC.

The V gene is TRBV5-1, the J gene TRBJ2-7; D possibly corresponds to TRBD2 (6 bases). In germline, CDR1 is SGHRS, CDR2 YFSETQ. The CDR3 is 16 amino acids. The ends were cut back, 4 bases at V and 0 bases at J, with 17 bases in the middle. CDR3 residues: CASSPRQSGSSYEQYF. CDR3 bases: TGCGCCAGCAGCCCTCGACAGTCCGGGAGCTCCTACGAGCAGTACTTC.

This clone showed up just a few times. The CDR3 sequence is CASRDRVQETQYF. The CDR3 DNA reads TGTGCCAGTAGGGACAGGGTCCAAGAGACCCAGTACTTC. The rearrangement joins TRBV19 to TRBJ2-5; 8 nucleotides agree with TRBD1. V dropped 6 bases and J dropped 1; count of bases not matched to a gene: 1. The CDR3 is made up of 13 amino acids. CDR1 and CDR2 (germline): LNHDA, SQIVND (reference sequence).

In its sample, this clone was seen many times. The gene calls are TRBV5-4 and TRBJ2-3; 12 positions match TRBD2. The CDR3 runs to 16 residues. Per germline, CDR1 SGHNT and CDR2 YYREEE (reference sequence). Trimming cost V 3 bases and J 7 bases; bases outside gene matches: 9. The CDR3 region is CASSSGLAGPRYTQYF. The CDR3 bases are TGTGCCAGCAGCTCTGGACTAGCGGGGCCCCGGTATACGCAGTATTTT.

CDR3 bases: TGTGCCAGTACCCGGGGGGGGGCCCACGAGCAGTACTTC. Its protein product is CASTRGGAHEQYF. V usage is TRBV19 and J usage is TRBJ2-7, with 8 bases that match TRBD2. The trim removed 7 bases at V and 5 bases at J, leaving 7 bases unmatched. CDR3 length: 13 residues. The germline V gene encodes CDR1 LNHDA and CDR2 SQIVND (reference sequence). Complete variable domain (other parts from reference TRBV19 and TRBJ2-7): DGGITQSPKYLFRKEGQNVTLSCEQNLNHDAMYWYRQDPGQGLRLIYYSQIVNDFQKGDIAEGYSVSREKKESFPLTVTSAQKNPTAFYLCASTRGGAHEQYFGPGTRLTVT.

V is TRBV7-9 and J is TRBJ2-2; D unresolved. The CDR3 is made up of 13 amino acids. V was clipped by 2 bases and J by 6 bases, with 7 bases between them. Germline V lookup: CDR1 SEHNR, CDR2 FQNEAQ (reference sequence). The CDR3 loop is CASSLLEAGELFF. The CDR3, as DNA: TGTGCCAGCAGCTTACTAGAGGCCGGGGAGCTGTTTTTT.

This sequence joins TRBV5-6 and TRBJ1-1; 9 positions match TRBD1. The germline gives CDR1 SGHDT, CDR2 YYEEEE. The CDR3 is made up of 13 amino acids. The junction had 1 base not matched to a gene; V was cut back by 4 bases and J by 3 bases. CDR3 nucleotides: TGTGCCAGCAGCCGGGACAGGGACACTGAAGCTTTCTTT. Translated, it gives CASSRDRDTEAFF.

The chain employs TRBV5-1 and TRBJ2-5; D perhaps matches TRBD2 (5 bases). The germline V gene encodes CDR1 SGHRS and CDR2 YFSETQ. V gave up 4 bases and J gave up 1 base, with 11 bases separating them. This CDR3 has 14 residues. For the CDR3, the DNA is TGCGCCAGCAGCCCCCCTCGGGGCCAAGAGACCCAGTACTTC. Protein sequence: CASSPPRGQETQYF.

This clone was recorded only once. The V call is TRBV6-5, the J call TRBJ1-4; 9 nucleotides agree with TRBD1. Germline assignment: CDR1 MNHEY and CDR2 SVGAGI. This CDR3 comprises 14 residues. The trim removed 5 bases at V and 7 bases at J, leaving 5 bases unmatched. CDR3 DNA sequence: TGTGCCAGCAGTACGGGACAGGGAGGTGAAAAACTGTTTTTT. Residues: CASSTGQGGEKLFF.

This clone was recorded a few times. The rearrangement links TRBV5-1 to TRBJ2-7; D gene ambiguous. Trimming pared 0 bases from V and 3 bases from J, leaving 10 bases between. Germline values: CDR1 SGHRS, CDR2 YFSETQ. The CDR3 spans 14 residues. CDR3 in amino acids: CASSLGLLNYEQYF. CDR3 bases: TGCGCCAGCAGCTTGGGACTCTTAAACTACGAGCAGTACTTC.

The chain combines TRBV18 with TRBJ2-3, with D perhaps TRBD1 (5 bases). The CDR3 contains 13 residues. With 4 bases removed from V and 6 bases from J, the gap between germline ends came to 11 bases. Germline V CDR1 and CDR2: KGHSH, LQKENI. DNA for the CDR3: TGTGCCAGCTCACAGGGGATGGCGGATACGCAGTATTTT. Its protein is CASSQGMADTQYF.

CDR3 protein: CASSVEGTSGQFF. CDR3 nucleotides: TGTGCCAGCAGCGTAGAGGGGACTAGCGGGCAGTTCTTC. The chain couples TRBV9 to TRBJ2-1, with TRBD2 matching 11 bases. Germline V gives CDR1 SGDLS, CDR2 YYNGEE. The J segment lost 12 bases and the V segment lost 0 bases, leaving 2 bases of the junction unmatched. This CDR3 is built from 13 residues.

The chain combines TRBV3-1 (or the pseudogene TRBV3-2) with TRBJ1-3; TRBD1 matches 7 bases. CDR1 is LGHDT and CDR2 is YNNKEL in the germline V gene (reference sequence). CDR3 length: 15 amino acids. V lost 4 bases and J lost 0; bases outside the gene matches: 3. The CDR3 DNA sequence: TGTGCCAGCAGCCTACAGGGGTCCTCTGGAAACACCATATATTTT. It yields the protein CASSLQGSSGNTIYF.

In DNA form, the CDR3 reads TGTGCCAGCAGCTTGGTAGGGGACTATGGCTACACCTTC. As protein: CASSLVGDYGYTF. The V and J genes are TRBV5-4 and TRBJ1-2, with a possible D match to TRBD1 (5 bases). CDR1 and CDR2 (germline): SGHNT, YYREEE (reference sequence). The CDR3 sequence is 13 residues long. The ends were cut back, 0 bases at V and 3 bases at J, with 6 bases in the middle.